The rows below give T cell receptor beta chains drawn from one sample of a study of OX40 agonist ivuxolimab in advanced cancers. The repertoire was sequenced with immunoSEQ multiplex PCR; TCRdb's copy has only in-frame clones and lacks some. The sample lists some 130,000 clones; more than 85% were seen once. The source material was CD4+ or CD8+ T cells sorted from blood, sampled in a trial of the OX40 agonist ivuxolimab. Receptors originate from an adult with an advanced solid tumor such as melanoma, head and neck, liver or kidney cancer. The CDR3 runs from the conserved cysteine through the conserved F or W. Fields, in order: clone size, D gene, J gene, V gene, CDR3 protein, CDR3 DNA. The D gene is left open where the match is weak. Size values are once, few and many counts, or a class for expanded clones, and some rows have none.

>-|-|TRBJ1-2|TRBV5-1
CASSRWTEHYGYTF
TGCGCCAGCAGCCGGTGGACGGAGCACTATGGCTACACCTTC
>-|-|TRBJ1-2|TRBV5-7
CASSLARGGNYGYTF
TGTGCCAGCAGCTTGGCCCGGGGAGGCAACTATGGCTACACCTTC
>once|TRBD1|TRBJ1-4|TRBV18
CASSLRTGVATNEKLFF
TGTGCCAGCTCACTAAGGACAGGGGTGGCAACTAATGAAAAACTGTTTTTT
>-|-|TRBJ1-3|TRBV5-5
CASSLGGPRSGNTIYF
TGTGCCAGCAGCTTGGGGGGGCCACGGTCTGGAAACACCATATATTTT
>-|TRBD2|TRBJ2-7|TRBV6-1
CASSAYSGMDYEQYF
TGTGCCAGCAGTGCATATAGCGGGATGGACTACGAGCAGTACTTC
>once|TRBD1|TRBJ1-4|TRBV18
CASSSDRGATNEKLFF
TGTGCCAGCTCGTCGGACAGGGGAGCAACTAATGAAAAACTGTTTTTT
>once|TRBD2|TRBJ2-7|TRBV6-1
CASRHTGTSGYEQYF
TGTGCCAGCAGACACACCGGGACTAGCGGATACGAGCAGTACTTC
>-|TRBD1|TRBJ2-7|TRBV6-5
CASTRDRHSSYEQYF
TGTGCCAGTACGAGGGACAGGCACAGCTCCTACGAGCAGTACTTC
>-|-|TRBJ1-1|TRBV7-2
CASSPRGGSMNTEAFF
TGTGCCAGCAGCCCCCGTGGAGGGTCCATGAACACTGAAGCTTTCTTT
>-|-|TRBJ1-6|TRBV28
CASSSNAGKPYNSPLHF
TGTGCCAGCAGTTCTAACGCGGGGAAGCCCTATAATTCACCCCTCCACTTT
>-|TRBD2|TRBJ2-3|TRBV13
CASLRLAGGASTDTQYF
TGTGCCAGCCTCCGACTAGCGGGGGGAGCTAGCACAGATACGCAGTATTTT
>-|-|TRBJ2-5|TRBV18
CASSPNEGSGTQYF
TGTGCCAGCTCACCCAACGAGGGTAGCGGGACCCAGTACTTC
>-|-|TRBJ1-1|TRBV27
CASSSRGILEAFF
TGTGCCAGCAGTTCCCGCGGTATACTTGAAGCTTTCTTT
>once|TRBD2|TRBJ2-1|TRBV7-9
CASLTGGLAVTSYNEQFF
TGTGCCAGCCTCACGGGGGGACTAGCGGTCACAAGTTACAATGAGCAGTTCTTC
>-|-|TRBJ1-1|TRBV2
CASSFLRYTEAFF
TGTGCCAGCAGTTTTTTACGATACACTGAAGCTTTCTTT
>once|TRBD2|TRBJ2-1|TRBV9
CASSVGASGGNEQFF
TGTGCCAGCAGCGTAGGGGCTAGCGGGGGGAATGAGCAGTTCTTC
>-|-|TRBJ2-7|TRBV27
CASSPSRGGLARSEQYF
TGTGCCAGCAGTCCCAGCCGCGGAGGCCTAGCCAGGAGCGAGCAGTACTTC
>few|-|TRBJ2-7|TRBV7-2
CASSPSSIANYEQYF
TGTGCCAGCAGCCCTTCTTCCATCGCTAACTACGAGCAGTACTTC
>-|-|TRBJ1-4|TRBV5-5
CASSLGVHRSTTNEKLFF
TGTGCCAGCAGCTTGGGGGTTCACAGGTCCACAACTAATGAAAAACTGTTTTTT
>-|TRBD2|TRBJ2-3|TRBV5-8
CASSLGLAGGSTDTQYF
TGTGCCAGCAGCTTGGGGCTAGCGGGGGGAAGCACAGATACGCAGTATTTT
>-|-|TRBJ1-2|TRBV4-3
CASSQVGSFSRNYGYTF
TGCGCCAGCAGCCAAGTAGGCAGTTTTAGTCGGAACTATGGCTACACCTTC
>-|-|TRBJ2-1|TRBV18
CASSPRNEQFF
TGTGCCAGCTCGCCTCGGAATGAGCAGTTCTTC
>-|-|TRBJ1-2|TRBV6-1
CASSTSPTGGYTF
TGTGCCAGCAGTACATCCCCCACCGGTGGCTACACCTTC
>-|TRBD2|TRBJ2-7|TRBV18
CASSPREAGGLLEQYF
TGTGCCAGCTCACCGAGGGAGGCGGGGGGGCTCCTGGAGCAGTACTTC
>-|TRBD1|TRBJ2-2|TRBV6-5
CASRRQGGNTGELFF
TGTGCCAGCAGAAGACAGGGGGGAAACACCGGGGAGCTGTTTTTT
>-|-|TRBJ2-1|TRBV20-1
CSAPPYNEQFF
TGCAGTGCGCCGCCCTACAATGAGCAGTTCTTC
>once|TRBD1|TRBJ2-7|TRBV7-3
CASSPHPGWDSSYEQYF
TGTGCCAGCAGCCCGCATCCAGGATGGGACAGCTCCTACGAGCAGTACTTC
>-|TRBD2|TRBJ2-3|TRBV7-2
CASSLGLAGVSFSTDTQYF
TGTGCCAGCAGCTTGGGGTTGGCGGGGGTTTCCTTTAGCACAGATACGCAGTATTTT
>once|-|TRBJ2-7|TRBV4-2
CASSLPGYEQYF
TGTGCCAGCAGCTTGCCGGGTTACGAGCAGTACTTC
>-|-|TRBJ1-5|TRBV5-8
CASSLVAASWSNQPQHF
TGTGCCAGCAGCTTGGTGGCAGCCTCGTGGAGCAATCAGCCCCAGCATTTT
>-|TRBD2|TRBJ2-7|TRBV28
CASSLAGEVEQYF
TGTGCCAGCAGTCTAGCGGGAGAAGTCGAGCAGTACTTC
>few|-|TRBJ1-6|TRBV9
CASTPGRLGSPLHF
TGTGCCAGCACCCCGGGACGGCTGGGTTCACCCCTCCACTTT
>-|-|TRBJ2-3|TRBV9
CASSVLVGRGDTQYF
TGTGCCAGCAGCGTTTTAGTGGGCAGGGGAGATACGCAGTATTTT
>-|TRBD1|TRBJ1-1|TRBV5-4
CASSSGTGDRGTEAFF
TGTGCCAGCAGCTCCGGGACAGGGGACCGGGGCACTGAAGCTTTCTTT
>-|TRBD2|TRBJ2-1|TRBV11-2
CASSLMFGTSGIVEQFF
TGTGCCAGCAGCTTAATGTTCGGGACTAGCGGGATAGTTGAGCAGTTCTTC
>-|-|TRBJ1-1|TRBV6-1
CASTQAGTHPEAFF
TGTGCCAGCACCCAGGCCGGGACACATCCTGAAGCTTTCTTT
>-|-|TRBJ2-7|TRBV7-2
CASSLRASDSYEQYF
TGTGCCAGCAGCTTAAGGGCTAGCGACTCCTACGAGCAGTACTTC
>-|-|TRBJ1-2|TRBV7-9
CASSSPQGSVYGYTF
TGTGCCAGCAGTTCACCGCAGGGTAGTGTCTATGGCTACACCTTC
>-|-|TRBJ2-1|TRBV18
CASSPSSYNEQFF
TGTGCCAGCTCACCGTCGTCATACAATGAGCAGTTCTTC
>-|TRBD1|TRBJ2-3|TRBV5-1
CASSPSTGTGGRDTQYF
TGCGCCAGCAGCCCCAGTACCGGGACAGGGGGCCGGGATACGCAGTATTTT
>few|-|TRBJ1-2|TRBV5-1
CASSLDRRNYGYTF
TGCGCCAGCAGCTTGGACAGGAGGAACTATGGCTACACCTTC
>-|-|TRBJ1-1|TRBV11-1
CASSLNTGEAFF
TGTGCCAGCAGCTTAAATACCGGGGAAGCTTTCTTT
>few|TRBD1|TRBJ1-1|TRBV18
CASSPTGGKNTEAFF
TGTGCCAGCTCACCGACAGGGGGTAAGAACACTGAAGCTTTCTTT
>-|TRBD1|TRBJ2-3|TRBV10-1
CASSSGQGSTDTQYF
TGCGCCAGCAGCAGTGGACAGGGCAGCACAGATACGCAGTATTTT
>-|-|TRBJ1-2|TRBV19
CASSIVGIAGYTF
TGTGCCAGTAGTATAGTTGGAATTGCTGGCTACACCTTC
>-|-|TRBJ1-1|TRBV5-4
CASSLMGEDTEAFF
TGTGCCAGCAGCTTGATGGGGGAGGACACTGAAGCTTTCTTT
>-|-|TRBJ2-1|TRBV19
CASSIARKRYPEQFF
TGTGCCAGTAGTATAGCCCGAAAGCGGTACCCTGAGCAGTTCTTC
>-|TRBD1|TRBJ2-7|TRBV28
CASTGSGTGSSYEQYF
TGTGCCAGCACGGGTTCAGGGACAGGGTCTTCCTACGAGCAGTACTTC